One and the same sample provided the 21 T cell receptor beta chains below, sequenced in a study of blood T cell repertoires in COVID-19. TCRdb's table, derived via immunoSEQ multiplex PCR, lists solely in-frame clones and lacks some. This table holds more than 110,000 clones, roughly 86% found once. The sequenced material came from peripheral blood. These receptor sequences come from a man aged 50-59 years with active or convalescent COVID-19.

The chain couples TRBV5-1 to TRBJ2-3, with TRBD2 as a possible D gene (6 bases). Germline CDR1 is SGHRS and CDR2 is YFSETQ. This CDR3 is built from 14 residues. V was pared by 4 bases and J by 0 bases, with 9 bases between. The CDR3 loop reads CASSAGTSTDTQYF. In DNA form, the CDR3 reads TGCGCCAGCAGCGCCGGGACTAGCACAGATACGCAGTATTTT. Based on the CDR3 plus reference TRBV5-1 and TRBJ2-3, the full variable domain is KAGVTQTPRYLIKTRGQQVTLSCSPISGHRSVSWYQQTPGQGLQFLFEYFSETQRNKGNFPGRFSGRQFSNSRSEMNVSTLELGDSALYLCASSAGTSTDTQYFGPGTRLTVL.

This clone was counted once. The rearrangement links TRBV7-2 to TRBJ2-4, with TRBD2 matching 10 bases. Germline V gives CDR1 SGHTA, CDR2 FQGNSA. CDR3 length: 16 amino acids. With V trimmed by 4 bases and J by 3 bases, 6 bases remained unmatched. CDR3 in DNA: TGTGCCAGCAGCTCCTTAGCGGGAGGATACAAAAACATTCAGTACTTC. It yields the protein CASSSLAGGYKNIQYF.

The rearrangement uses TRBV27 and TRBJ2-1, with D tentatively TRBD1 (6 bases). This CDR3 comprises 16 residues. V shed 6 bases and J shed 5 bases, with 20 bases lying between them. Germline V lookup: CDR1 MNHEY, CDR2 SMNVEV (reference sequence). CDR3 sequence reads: CASSLKWGLENNEQFF. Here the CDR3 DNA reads TGTGCCAGCAGCCTAAAATGGGGGCTAGAAAACAATGAGCAGTTCTTC.

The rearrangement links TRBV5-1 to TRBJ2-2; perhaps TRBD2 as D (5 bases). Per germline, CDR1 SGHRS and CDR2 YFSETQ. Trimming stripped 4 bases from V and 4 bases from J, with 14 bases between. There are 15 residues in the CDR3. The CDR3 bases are TGCGCCAGCAGCGCCAACAACCGGGGCACCGGGGAGCTGTTTTTT. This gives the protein CASSANNRGTGELFF.

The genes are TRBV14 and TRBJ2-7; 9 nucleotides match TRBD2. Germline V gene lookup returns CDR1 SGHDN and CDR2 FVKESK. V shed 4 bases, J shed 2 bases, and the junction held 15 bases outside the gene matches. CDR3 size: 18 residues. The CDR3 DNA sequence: TGTGCCAGCAGCCCCCGGTGGGTAGGCGGGAGGGCCGCCTACGAGCAGTACTTC. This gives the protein CASSPRWVGGRAAYEQYF.

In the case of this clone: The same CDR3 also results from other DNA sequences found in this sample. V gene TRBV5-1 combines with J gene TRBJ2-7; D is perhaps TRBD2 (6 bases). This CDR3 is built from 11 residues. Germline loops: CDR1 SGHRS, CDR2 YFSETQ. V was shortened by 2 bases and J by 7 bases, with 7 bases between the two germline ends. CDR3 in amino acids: CASSLAGEQYF. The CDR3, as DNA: TGCGCCAGCAGCTTAGCGGGTGAGCAGTACTTC.

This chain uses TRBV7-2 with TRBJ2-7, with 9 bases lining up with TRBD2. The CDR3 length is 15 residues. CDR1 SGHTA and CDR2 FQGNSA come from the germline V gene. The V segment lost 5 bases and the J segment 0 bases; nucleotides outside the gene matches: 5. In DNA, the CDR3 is TGTGCCAGCAGCATCTCGACTAGCGGCTCCTACGAGCAGTACTTC. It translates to CASSISTSGSYEQYF.

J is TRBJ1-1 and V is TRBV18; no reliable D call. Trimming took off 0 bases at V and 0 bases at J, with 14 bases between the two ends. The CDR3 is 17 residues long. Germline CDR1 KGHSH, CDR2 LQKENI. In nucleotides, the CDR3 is TGTGCCAGCTCACCACCGGGCAGACGTATCATGAACACTGAAGCTTTCTTT. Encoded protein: CASSPPGRRIMNTEAFF. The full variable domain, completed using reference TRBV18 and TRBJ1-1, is NAGVMQNPRHLVRRRGQEARLRCSPMKGHSHVYWYRQLPEEGLKFMVYLQKENIIDESGMPKERFSAEFPKEGPSILRIQQVVRGDSAAYFCASSPPGRRIMNTEAFFGQGTRLTVV.

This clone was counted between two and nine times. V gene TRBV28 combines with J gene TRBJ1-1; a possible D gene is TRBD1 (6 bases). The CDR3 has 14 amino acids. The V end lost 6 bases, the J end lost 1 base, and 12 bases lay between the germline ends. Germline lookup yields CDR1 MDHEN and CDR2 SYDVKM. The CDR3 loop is CASSKTGRNTEAFF. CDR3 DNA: TGTGCCAGCAGCAAAACAGGGAGGAACACTGAAGCTTTCTTT.

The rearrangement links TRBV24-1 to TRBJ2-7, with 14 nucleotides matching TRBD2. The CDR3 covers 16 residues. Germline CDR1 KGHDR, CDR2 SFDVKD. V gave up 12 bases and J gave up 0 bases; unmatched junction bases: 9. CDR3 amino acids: CARIRGTSGSSYEQYF. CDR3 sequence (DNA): TGTGCCCGTATACGGGGGACTAGCGGGAGCTCCTACGAGCAGTACTTC.

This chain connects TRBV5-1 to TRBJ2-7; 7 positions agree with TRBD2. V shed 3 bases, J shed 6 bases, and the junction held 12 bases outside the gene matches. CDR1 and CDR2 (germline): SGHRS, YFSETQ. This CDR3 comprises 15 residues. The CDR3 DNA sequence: TGCGCCAGCAGCTGGGGGGGGTCCCGTAACTCCGAGCAGTACTTC. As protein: CASSWGGSRNSEQYF.

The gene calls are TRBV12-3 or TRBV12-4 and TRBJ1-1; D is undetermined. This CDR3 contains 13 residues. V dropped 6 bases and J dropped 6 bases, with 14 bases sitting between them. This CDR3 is CASSPQTRAEAFF. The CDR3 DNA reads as TGTGCCAGCAGCCCCCAGACGAGGGCTGAAGCTTTCTTT.

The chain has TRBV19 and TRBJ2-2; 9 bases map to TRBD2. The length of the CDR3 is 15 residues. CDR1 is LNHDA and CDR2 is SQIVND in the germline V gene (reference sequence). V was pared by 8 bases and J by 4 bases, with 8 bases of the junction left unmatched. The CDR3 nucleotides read TGTGCCAGTCTAAGGGCGGGAGGGTTCACCGGGGAGCTGTTTTTT. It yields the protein CASLRAGGFTGELFF.

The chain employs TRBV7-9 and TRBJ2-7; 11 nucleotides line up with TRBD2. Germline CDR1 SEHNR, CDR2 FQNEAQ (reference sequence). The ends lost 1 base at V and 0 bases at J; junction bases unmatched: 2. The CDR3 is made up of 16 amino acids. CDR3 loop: CASSLEGLAVSYEQYF. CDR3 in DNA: TGTGCCAGCAGCTTAGAGGGACTAGCGGTCTCCTACGAGCAGTACTTC.

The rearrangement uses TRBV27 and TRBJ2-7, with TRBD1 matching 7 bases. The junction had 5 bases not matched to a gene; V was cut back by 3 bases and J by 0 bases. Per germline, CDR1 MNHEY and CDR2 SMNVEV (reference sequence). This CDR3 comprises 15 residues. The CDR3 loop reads CASSLGNRGSYEQYF. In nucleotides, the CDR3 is TGTGCCAGCAGTTTGGGGAACAGGGGCTCCTACGAGCAGTACTTC.

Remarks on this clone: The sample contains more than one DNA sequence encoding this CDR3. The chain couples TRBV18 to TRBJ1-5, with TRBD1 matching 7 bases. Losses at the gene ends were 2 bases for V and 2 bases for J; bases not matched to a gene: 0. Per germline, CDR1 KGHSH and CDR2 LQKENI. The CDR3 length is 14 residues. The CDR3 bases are TGTGCCAGCTCACCAGGACAGGGCAATCAGCCCCAGCATTTT. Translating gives CASSPGQGNQPQHF.

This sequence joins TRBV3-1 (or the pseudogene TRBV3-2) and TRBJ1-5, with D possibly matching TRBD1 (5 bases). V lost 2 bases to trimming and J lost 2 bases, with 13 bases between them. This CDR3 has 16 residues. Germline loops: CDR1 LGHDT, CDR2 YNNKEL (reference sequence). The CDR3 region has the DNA TGTGCCAGCAGCCAAACCGGGGGTTCGGGCAATCAGCCCCAGCATTTT. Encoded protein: CASSQTGGSGNQPQHF.

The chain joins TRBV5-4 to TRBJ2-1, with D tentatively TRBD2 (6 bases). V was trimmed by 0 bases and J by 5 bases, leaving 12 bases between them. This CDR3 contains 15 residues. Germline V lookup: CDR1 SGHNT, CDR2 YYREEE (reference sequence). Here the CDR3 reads CASSLVGRDHNEQFF. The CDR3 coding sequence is TGTGCCAGCAGCTTGGTGGGGCGGGACCACAATGAGCAGTTCTTC.

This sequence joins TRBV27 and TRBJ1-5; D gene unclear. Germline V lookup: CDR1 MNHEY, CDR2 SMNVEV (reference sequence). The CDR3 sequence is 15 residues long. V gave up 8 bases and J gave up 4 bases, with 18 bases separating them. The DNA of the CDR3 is TGTGCCAGCGGCCCACTAGGAGGGTCAAATCAGCCCCAGCATTTT. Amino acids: CASGPLGGSNQPQHF.

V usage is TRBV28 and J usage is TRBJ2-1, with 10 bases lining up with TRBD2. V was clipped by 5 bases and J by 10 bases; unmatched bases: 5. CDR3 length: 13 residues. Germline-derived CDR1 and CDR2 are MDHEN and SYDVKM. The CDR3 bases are TGTGCCAGCAGTGCCGGGACTAGCGAGGAGCAGTTCTTC. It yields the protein CASSAGTSEEQFF.

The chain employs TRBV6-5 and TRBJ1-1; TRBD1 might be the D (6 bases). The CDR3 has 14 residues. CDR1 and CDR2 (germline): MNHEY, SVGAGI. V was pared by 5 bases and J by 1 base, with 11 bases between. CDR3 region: CASSKDRRNTEAFF. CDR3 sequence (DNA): TGTGCCAGCAGTAAGGACAGAAGGAACACTGAAGCTTTCTTT.